The clone carrying this T cell receptor (beta chain) has more than one count but fewer than ten. Its target is not known. This record belongs to a study of OX40 agonist ivuxolimab in advanced cancers. Turning to the study itself: Cancers in dose escalation were hepatocellular, melanoma, renal cell and head and neck. Averaging about 60 years in age, with a range of roughly 20 to 80, the cohort was approximately 87% male. Partial responses were seen in three patients, one with hepatocellular carcinoma and two with cutaneous melanoma.

General observations from the study: The average count of expanded clones was higher among CD8+ T cells than among CD4+.

The repertoire was sequenced with immunoSEQ multiplex PCR; TCRdb's copy has only in-frame clones and lacks some. The data contain some 90,000 clones, 80% to 90% of them singletons. CDR1 ENHRY and CDR2 SYGVKD come from the germline V gene. CDR3 length: 11 amino acids. V was clipped by 4 bases and J by 7 bases, with 5 bases between them. The genes are TRBV10-3 and TRBJ1-3; D remains ambiguous. The sequences come from CD4+ or CD8+ T cells sorted from blood, collected in a trial of the OX40 agonist ivuxolimab. The sequence derives from an adult with an advanced solid tumor such as melanoma, head and neck, liver or kidney cancer. CDR3 DNA sequence: TGTGCCATCAGTGGGCAGAACACCATATATTTT. Protein: CAISGQNTIYF.